Listed below are T cell receptor beta chains from one sample, sequenced in a study of regulatory T cells in long-lasting Graves disease. TCRdb re-called the multiplex PCR reads through MiXCR, storing one row per CDR3 protein. The table includes 600,000 to 650,000 distinct CDR3 sequences, roughly 15% detected once. Separately, the same data were catalogued under a study of T cells in Graves' hyperthyroidism and ophthalmopathy.

Specimen: peripheral blood mononuclear cells (PBMCs), collected at new diagnosis, from a patient treated with antithyroid drugs. Source of these receptors: a woman in her 30s with Graves disease. CDR3s include the opening cysteine and the closing phenylalanine or tryptophan. Fields, in order: CDR3 protein, CDR3 DNA, V gene, J gene, clone size, CDR3 length, D gene. D genes are given only for firm matches. Where a row states a size, it is once, few, many or the class of an expanded clone; other rows omit it.

CDR3: CAIGGSQNTEAFF; DNA: TGTGCCATCGGGGGCAGCCAGAACACTGAAGCTTTCTTT; V: TRBV10-3; J: TRBJ1-1; size: many; length: 13; D: -
CDR3: CASSQALGGGTNSYEQYF; DNA: TGTGCCAGCAGCCAAGCGCTGGGGGGGGGGACAAACTCCTACGAGCAGTACTTC; V: TRBV4-2; J: TRBJ2-7; size: -; length: 18; D: -
CDR3: CASSIYGDNEQFF; DNA: TGTGCCAGTAGTATCTACGGAGACAATGAGCAGTTCTTC; V: TRBV19; J: TRBJ2-1; size: many; length: 13; D: -
CDR3: CASSLTRDRYYEQYF; DNA: TGTGCCAGCAGCTTGACCCGGGACAGATACTACGAGCAGTACTTC; V: TRBV11-2; J: TRBJ2-7; size: -; length: 15; D: TRBD1
CDR3: CASSLSGGLYEQYF; DNA: TGTGCCAGCAGTTTATCGGGAGGGCTCTACGAGCAGTACTTC; V: TRBV27; J: TRBJ2-7; size: many; length: 14; D: TRBD2
CDR3: CASSLGLDGRPGDTQYF; DNA: TGTGCCAGCAGCTTAGGGCTTGACGGGAGGCCGGGAGATACGCAGTATTTT; V: TRBV7-2; J: TRBJ2-3; size: few; length: 17; D: TRBD2
CDR3: CASSEELGHNSPLHF; DNA: TGTGCCAGCAGTGAAGAGTTGGGCCATAATTCACCCCTCCACTTT; V: TRBV2; J: TRBJ1-6; size: many; length: 15; D: -
CDR3: CASGLAWGRGNEKLFF; DNA: TGCGCCAGCGGCTTGGCATGGGGGCGGGGGAATGAAAAACTGTTTTTT; V: TRBV5-1; J: TRBJ1-4; size: -; length: 16; D: -
CDR3: CASSAVLAGTDTQYF; DNA: TGTGCCAGCAGTGCGGTACTAGCGGGCACAGATACGCAGTATTTT; V: TRBV2; J: TRBJ2-3; size: many; length: 15; D: TRBD2
CDR3: CASSEASGIYQPQHF; DNA: TGTGCCAGCAGTGAAGCTAGCGGGATTTATCAGCCCCAGCATTTT; V: TRBV2; J: TRBJ1-5; size: -; length: 15; D: -
CDR3: CASSGLAGQETQYF; DNA: TGTGCCAGCAGTGGACTAGCGGGGCAAGAGACCCAGTACTTC; V: TRBV28; J: TRBJ2-5; size: many; length: 14; D: TRBD2
CDR3: CASSLSTGAQPQHF; DNA: TGTGCCAGCAGTTTATCCACAGGGGCACAGCCCCAGCATTTT; V: TRBV28; J: TRBJ1-5; size: many; length: 14; D: TRBD1
CDR3: CSVARDQNSPLHF; DNA: TGCAGCGTTGCCAGGGACCAGAATTCACCCCTCCACTTT; V: TRBV29-1; J: TRBJ1-6; size: many; length: 13; D: -
CDR3: CATSADSYFYGYTF; DNA: TGTGCCACCAGTGCCGACAGCTATTTCTATGGCTACACCTTC; V: TRBV24-1; J: TRBJ1-2; size: many; length: 14; D: -
CDR3: CASSGDTSLSYGYTF; DNA: TGTGCCAGCAGTGGGGACACCTCCCTTTCCTATGGCTACACCTTC; V: TRBV2; J: TRBJ1-2; size: many; length: 15; D: -
CDR3: CAISLGQSNYGYTF; DNA: TGTGCCATCAGTCTCGGACAGTCTAACTATGGCTACACCTTC; V: TRBV10-3; J: TRBJ1-2; size: -; length: 14; D: -
CDR3: CASKVDSSYEQYF; DNA: TGCGCCAGCAAGGTGGATTCTTCCTACGAGCAGTACTTC; V: TRBV5-1; J: TRBJ2-7; size: few; length: 13; D: -
CDR3: CASSQLLAGGWETQYF; DNA: TGTGCCAGCAGCCAATTACTAGCGGGAGGGTGGGAGACCCAGTACTTC; V: TRBV3-1; J: TRBJ2-5; size: few; length: 16; D: TRBD2
CDR3: CASSSFRGPNYGYTF; DNA: TGTGCCAGCAGCTCTTTCCGGGGACCTAACTATGGCTACACCTTC; V: TRBV6-1; J: TRBJ1-2; size: -; length: 15; D: -
CDR3: CASSWTQETQYF; DNA: TGTGCCAGCAGTTGGACTCAAGAGACCCAGTACTTC; V: TRBV2; J: TRBJ2-5; size: many; length: 12; D: -
CDR3: CASSRGRTTPLHF; DNA: TGTGCCAGCAGCAGGGGACGGACGACACCCCTCCACTTT; V: TRBV3-1; J: TRBJ1-6; size: many; length: 13; D: -
CDR3: CASSPYPRGADTQYF; DNA: TGTGCCAGCAGCCCCTACCCGAGAGGCGCAGATACGCAGTATTTT; V: TRBV7-9; J: TRBJ2-3; size: few; length: 15; D: -
CDR3: CASSPFGDRNTEAFF; DNA: TGTGCCAGCAGTCCGTTCGGGGATAGGAACACTGAAGCTTTCTTT; V: TRBV6-2/TRBV6-3; J: TRBJ1-1; size: many; length: 15; D: -
CDR3: CASSQGQQGETQYF; DNA: TGTGCCAGCAGCCAAGGGCAACAGGGGGAGACCCAGTACTTC; V: TRBV11-2; J: TRBJ2-5; size: -; length: 14; D: TRBD1
CDR3: CASSQDPSGRTGELFF; DNA: TGTGCCAGCAGCCAAGATCCTAGCGGGAGGACCGGGGAGCTGTTTTTT; V: TRBV3-1; J: TRBJ2-2; size: -; length: 16; D: TRBD2
CDR3: CSVAQGSDTGELFF; DNA: TGCAGCGTTGCGCAGGGTTCGGACACCGGGGAGCTGTTTTTT; V: TRBV29-1; J: TRBJ2-2; size: many; length: 14; D: -
CDR3: CASSGRDRGFNQPQHF; DNA: TGTGCCAGCAGCGGAAGGGACAGGGGATTCAATCAGCCCCAGCATTTT; V: TRBV7-8; J: TRBJ1-5; size: many; length: 16; D: TRBD1
CDR3: CASSLRRRGPEAFF; DNA: TGTGCCAGCAGCTTACGGCGTAGGGGACCTGAAGCTTTCTTT; V: TRBV13; J: TRBJ1-1; size: many; length: 14; D: -
CDR3: CASREQGGEKLFF; DNA: TGTGCCAGCAGGGAACAGGGTGGTGAAAAACTGTTTTTT; V: TRBV12-3/TRBV12-4; J: TRBJ1-4; size: many; length: 13; D: -
CDR3: CASSERQVNQPQHF; DNA: TGTGCCAGCAGTGAACGACAGGTAAATCAGCCCCAGCATTTT; V: TRBV6-1; J: TRBJ1-5; size: many; length: 14; D: -
CDR3: CASTVGGSYEQYF; DNA: TGTGCCAGTACGGTGGGGGGATCCTACGAGCAGTACTTC; V: TRBV28; J: TRBJ2-7; size: many; length: 13; D: -
CDR3: CASSLRSRQPGELFF; DNA: TGTGCCAGCAGCTTGAGGTCTAGGCAGCCCGGGGAGCTGTTTTTT; V: TRBV7-9; J: TRBJ2-2; size: -; length: 15; D: -
CDR3: CSASEGQTQYF; DNA: TGCAGTGCTTCCGAGGGCCAGACCCAGTACTTC; V: TRBV20-1; J: TRBJ2-5; size: once; length: 11; D: -
CDR3: CASSHSGSLTGEQFF; DNA: TGTGCCAGCAGCCATAGCGGGAGTTTAACGGGTGAGCAGTTCTTC; V: TRBV14; J: TRBJ2-1; size: many; length: 15; D: TRBD2
CDR3: CATAGLNSNYGYTF; DNA: TGTGCCACCGCGGGCCTAAACTCGAACTATGGCTACACCTTC; V: TRBV10-3; J: TRBJ1-2; size: many; length: 14; D: -
CDR3: CASIGFGAGTEAFF; DNA: TGCGCCAGCATCGGGTTCGGGGCAGGCACTGAAGCTTTCTTT; V: TRBV4-1; J: TRBJ1-1; size: few; length: 14; D: -
CDR3: CASSLLTGLPAGELFF; DNA: TGTGCCAGCAGCCTCTTAACGGGATTACCAGCCGGGGAGCTGTTTTTT; V: TRBV11-2; J: TRBJ2-2; size: many; length: 16; D: -
CDR3: CASSSFGREFISGNTIYF; DNA: TGTGCCAGCAGTTCCTTCGGCAGGGAGTTTATCTCTGGAAACACCATATATTTT; V: TRBV28; J: TRBJ1-3; size: many; length: 18; D: -
CDR3: CASSLSRGPSGYTF; DNA: TGCGCCAGCAGCTTGTCCAGGGGGCCGAGTGGCTACACCTTC; V: TRBV5-1; J: TRBJ1-2; size: few; length: 14; D: TRBD1
CDR3: CASSSTSGDYNEQFF; DNA: TGTGCCAGCAGCTCGACTAGCGGGGACTACAATGAGCAGTTCTTC; V: TRBV7-2; J: TRBJ2-1; size: -; length: 15; D: TRBD2
CDR3: CSAWDRGIGTQYF; DNA: TGCAGTGCGTGGGACAGGGGGATTGGGACCCAGTACTTC; V: TRBV20-1; J: TRBJ2-5; size: once; length: 13; D: TRBD1
CDR3: CASSVAPGGSYEQYF; DNA: TGTGCCAGCAGCGTAGCGCCAGGGGGTTCCTACGAGCAGTACTTC; V: TRBV9; J: TRBJ2-7; size: -; length: 15; D: TRBD1
CDR3: CASSLHRQNYTF; DNA: TGTGCCAGCAGCCTTCATCGACAGAACTACACCTTC; V: TRBV3-1; J: TRBJ1-2; size: many; length: 12; D: -
CDR3: CSANPLVSPYNEQFF; DNA: TGCAGTGCAAACCCTCTAGTATCGCCCTACAATGAGCAGTTCTTC; V: TRBV20-1; J: TRBJ2-1; size: -; length: 15; D: -
CDR3: CASSQQTSGKITDTQYF; DNA: TGTGCCAGCAGTCAGCAGACTAGCGGGAAAATCACAGATACGCAGTATTTT; V: TRBV28; J: TRBJ2-3; size: few; length: 17; D: TRBD2
CDR3: CASSAGGGGETQYF; DNA: TGTGCCAGCAGTGCGGGCGGAGGGGGGGAGACCCAGTACTTC; V: TRBV7-3; J: TRBJ2-5; size: -; length: 14; D: -
CDR3: CASSSGTNLGEQYF; DNA: TGCGCCAGCAGTTCCGGGACGAACTTGGGAGAGCAGTACTTC; V: TRBV5-1; J: TRBJ2-7; size: many; length: 14; D: -
CDR3: CASSQERLNNSPLHF; DNA: TGTGCCAGCAGCCAGGAAAGACTCAATAATTCACCCCTCCACTTT; V: TRBV3-1; J: TRBJ1-6; size: few; length: 15; D: -